This paragraph covers one TCR beta chain sequence. Likely a read error: the CDR3 ends without its conserved phenylalanine or tryptophan. The DNA is omitted, as the CDR3 cannot be located on it reliably, and the CDR3 follows TCRdb's listing. Sequenced patients had shown CD8+CD57+ cell expansion by flow cytometry. Genomic DNA templated the TCR beta VDJ and CDR3 profiling. MiXCR was run by TCRdb on the reads, yielding one entry per CDR3 protein. The sample includes hundreds of thousands of distinct CDR3 sequences, roughly 80% of them seen just once. These data originate in a study of CD8+CD57+ T cells in acquired aplastic anemia. Study at large: DNA recovered from sorted CD4+ and CD8+ cells had a mean of around 3.2 ug.

Per the germline V gene, CDR1 is SNHLY and CDR2 is FYNNEI. The length of the CDR3 is 14 amino acids, counting both ends. V usage is TRBV2 and J usage is TRBJ2-3; the table's D call TRBD1 went unverified against the DNA. The sequencing input was sorted CD4+, CD8+, or CD8+CD57+ T cells (not recorded which) from PBMCs. This receptor was identified in a human donor with aplastic anemia. The CDR3 is CASREAGQPYKQYV.